The 27 T cell receptor beta chains below come from one sample, sequenced in a study of blood T cell repertoires in COVID-19. Generated by immunoSEQ multiplex PCR, the TCRdb table keeps only in-frame clones and is missing some. This table holds about 160,000 clones, approximately 91% found once. Sequencing was carried out using peripheral blood. The receptors derive from a man between 18 and 35 years old with acute or convalescent COVID-19.

The V and J genes are TRBV24-1 and TRBJ2-3; no definite D call. The CDR3 has 12 residues. Trimming left V 5 bases short and J 7 bases short, with 9 bases between. Germline lookup yields CDR1 KGHDR and CDR2 SFDVKD. CDR3 loop: CATSAQAHTQYF. CDR3 in DNA: TGTGCCACCAGTGCCCAGGCTCATACGCAGTATTTT.

The CDR3 sequence: CASSFRRLPSGNTIYF. The DNA of the CDR3 is TGTGCCAGCAGCTTCCGGAGGTTACCCTCTGGAAACACCATATATTTT. V is TRBV11-3 and J is TRBJ1-3; D remains ambiguous. CDR3 length equals 16 residues. Trimming cost V 3 bases and J 0 bases, with 12 bases left between them. Germline CDR1 SGHNT, CDR2 YENEEA.

This chain's CDR3 is CASSSERGRHQPQHF. The CDR3 bases are TGTGCCAGCAGCAGCGAAAGGGGGCGGCATCAGCCCCAGCATTTT. The chain carries TRBV21-1 and TRBJ1-5; the D call TRBD1 from the table was never checked on the DNA. TRBV21-1 is recorded as a pseudogene. This CDR3 comprises 15 residues.

In its sample, this clone was seen once. The V call is TRBV7-9, the J call TRBJ1-4; TRBD1 aligns across 7 bases. The ends lost 2 bases at V and 6 bases at J; junction bases unmatched: 9. The CDR3 length is 16 residues. Per the germline V gene, CDR1 is SEHNR and CDR2 is FQNEAQ (reference sequence). CDR3 protein: CASSLPAGGRDEKLFF. The CDR3 DNA is TGTGCCAGCAGCTTACCTGCAGGGGGTCGAGATGAAAAACTGTTTTTT.

The J gene is TRBJ2-7, the V gene TRBV5-1; 13 bases agree with TRBD2. CDR1 and CDR2 (germline): SGHRS, YFSETQ. With 4 bases clipped from V and 0 bases from J, the junction kept 7 bases outside the gene matches. This CDR3 comprises 17 residues. The CDR3 region has the DNA TGCGCCAGCAGCGCGGGACTAGCGGGATTTAACTCCTACGAGCAGTACTTC. This gives the protein CASSAGLAGFNSYEQYF.

The V gene is TRBV7-6, the J gene TRBJ2-1; 7 bases are a match to TRBD1. Germline V gene data show CDR1 as SGHVS and CDR2 as FNYEAQ. The CDR3 length is 16 residues. J was trimmed by 4 bases and V by 4 bases; bases with no gene match: 10. The CDR3 nucleotides are TGTGCCAGCAGCTATTATCCCAAGGGGGCTTACAATGAGCAGTTCTTC. Amino acid sequence: CASSYYPKGAYNEQFF. Drawing the rest from reference TRBV7-6 and TRBJ2-1, the complete variable domain is GAGVSQSPRYKVTKRGQDVALRCDPISGHVSLYWYRQALGQGPEFLTYFNYEAQQDKSGLPNDRFSAERPEGSISTLTIQRTEQRDSAMYRCASSYYPKGAYNEQFFGPGTRLTVL.

The gene calls are TRBV14 and TRBJ1-5; D is uncertain. CDR1 and CDR2 (germline): SGHDN, FVKESK. CDR3 size: 12 residues. V lost 6 bases and J lost 4, with 7 bases in between. CDR3 DNA: TGTGCCAGCAGACTATTAAATCAGCCCCAGCATTTT. Translating it yields CASRLLNQPQHF.

The chain employs TRBV5-6 and TRBJ1-1; 8 bases map to TRBD1. The germline V gene encodes CDR1 SGHDT and CDR2 YYEEEE. The length of the CDR3 is 17 residues. J gave up 2 bases and V 2 bases, and 11 bases lay outside the gene matches. CDR3 in DNA: TGTGCCAGCAGCTTAGGATCTAAGGACAGGGCAAACACTGAAGCTTTCTTT. Translating it yields CASSLGSKDRANTEAFF. Based on the CDR3 plus reference TRBV5-6 and TRBJ1-1, the full variable domain is DAGVTQSPTHLIKTRGQQVTLRCSPKSGHDTVSWYQQALGQGPQFIFQYYEEEERQRGNFPDRFSGHQFPNYSSELNVNALLLGDSALYLCASSLGSKDRANTEAFFGQGTRLTVV.

This clone has just one count. V gene TRBV4-1 combines with J gene TRBJ2-7; 13 bases are shared with TRBD2. CDR1 is MGHRA, CDR2 YSYEKL, per germline. V dropped 7 bases and J dropped 4; count of bases not matched to a gene: 7. The CDR3 covers 15 residues. The CDR3 spells CASTRTSGSQYEQYF. The DNA for the CDR3 is TGCGCCAGCACTCGGACTAGCGGGAGTCAATACGAGCAGTACTTC.

The chain recombines TRBV15 with TRBJ1-5; TRBD1 is a possible D gene (5 bases). V lost 0 bases and J 4 bases, leaving 16 bases between the germline ends. CDR3 length equals 17 residues. Germline CDR1 reads LNHNV; CDR2 reads YYDKDF (reference sequence). This chain's CDR3 is CATSREWGSLSNQPQHF. CDR3 in DNA: TGTGCCACCAGCAGAGAGTGGGGCAGCCTGAGTAATCAGCCCCAGCATTTT.

The chain joins TRBV5-6 to TRBJ1-1; D is unclear. This CDR3 is built from 13 residues. Germline CDR1 reads SGHDT; CDR2 reads YYEEEE. The V gene lost 4 bases and the J gene lost 2 bases, with 9 bases spanning the gap. The CDR3 sequence is CASSPRTNTEAFF. The CDR3 DNA reads as TGTGCCAGCAGCCCCCGAACTAACACTGAAGCTTTCTTT.

This clone was recorded once. This chain joins TRBV7-9 and TRBJ2-3; 11 nucleotides line up with TRBD2. V shed 3 bases, J shed 3 bases, and the junction held 8 bases outside the gene matches. Germline V gene sequence: CDR1 SEHNR, CDR2 FQNEAQ (reference sequence). The CDR3 has 17 amino acids. CDR3 sequence (DNA): TGTGCCAGCAGCTTCCCATTAGCGGGGGGGCCGACAGATACGCAGTATTTT. As protein: CASSFPLAGGPTDTQYF.

The chain is built from TRBV6-5 and TRBJ2-3; 7 bases match TRBD2. The junction had 3 bases not matched to a gene; V was cut back by 0 bases and J by 0 bases. The CDR3 consists of 16 residues. The germline CDR1 and CDR2 sequences are MNHEY and SVGAGI. The CDR3 protein is CASSYSPGGSTDTQYF. The DNA for the CDR3 is TGTGCCAGCAGTTACTCACCGGGAGGTAGCACAGATACGCAGTATTTT.

The chain joins TRBV25-1 to TRBJ2-5, with D possibly being TRBD2 (7 bases). The CDR3 is made up of 15 amino acids. The V and J ends lost 4 bases and 1 base respectively, with 13 bases between them. Germline lookup yields CDR1 MGHDK and CDR2 SYGVNS. The CDR3: CASSGLGGPQETQYF. DNA for the CDR3: TGTGCCAGCAGTGGTTTGGGGGGGCCCCAAGAGACCCAGTACTTC. Looking up the rest from reference TRBV25-1 and TRBJ2-5 gives the full variable domain: EADIYQTPRYLVIGTGKKITLECSQTMGHDKMYWYQQDPGMELHLIHYSYGVNSTEKGDLSSESTVSRIRTEHFPLTLESARPSHTSQYLCASSGLGGPQETQYFGPGTRLLVL.

This clone has a single count. The J gene is TRBJ1-3, the V gene TRBV7-9, with 8 nucleotides matching TRBD1. The V segment lost 4 bases and the J segment 6 bases; nucleotides outside the gene matches: 8. The CDR3 is made up of 15 amino acids. CDR1 SEHNR and CDR2 FQNEAQ come from the germline V gene (reference sequence). The CDR3 is CASSSDTDRANTIYF. The CDR3 DNA reads as TGTGCCAGCAGCTCCGATACGGACAGGGCAAACACCATATATTTT.

On this clone itself: The same CDR3 arises from other DNA sequences in this sample as well. The rearrangement uses TRBV6-5 and TRBJ1-1; 9 positions match TRBD1. The junction had 1 base not matched to a gene; V was cut back by 5 bases and J by 3 bases. This CDR3 region has 13 residues. In germline, CDR1 is MNHEY, CDR2 SVGAGI. CDR3 DNA sequence: TGTGCCAGCAGTCGACAGGGGGACACTGAAGCTTTCTTT. It specifies CASSRQGDTEAFF.

The chain recombines TRBV19 with TRBJ2-7, with TRBD1 matching 10 bases. Trimming cost V 3 bases and J 3 bases; bases outside gene matches: 5. Germline assignment: CDR1 LNHDA and CDR2 SQIVND (reference sequence). The length of the CDR3 is 15 residues. This chain's CDR3 is CASSIATGGNYEQYF. DNA for the CDR3: TGTGCCAGTAGTATCGCGACAGGGGGCAACTACGAGCAGTACTTC.

The chain uses TRBV9 and TRBJ2-5; a weak D match, TRBD1 (6 bases). The V gene lost 4 bases and the J gene lost 1 base, with 14 bases spanning the gap. The CDR3 contains 15 residues. In germline, CDR1 is SGDLS, CDR2 YYNGEE. CDR3 in DNA: TGTGCCAGCAGCCCCCATAGGACAGTCCAAGAGACCCAGTACTTC. Amino acids: CASSPHRTVQETQYF.

V is TRBV6-1 and J is TRBJ2-3; D gene ambiguous. Germline V gene data show CDR1 as MNHNS and CDR2 as SASEGT. V lost 1 base, J lost 6 bases, and 14 bases lay in between. The CDR3 has 15 residues. The CDR3 sequence is CASSEVDTVRDTQYF. In DNA form, the CDR3 reads TGTGCCAGCAGTGAAGTCGACACGGTCAGGGATACGCAGTATTTT.

The chain links TRBV6-4 to TRBJ1-2; a possible D gene is TRBD1 (6 bases). Deletions cut 0 bases from V and 6 bases from J, with 11 bases between. The CDR3 length is 14 residues. Germline V gene data show CDR1 as MRHNA and CDR2 as SNTAGT. CDR3 sequence (DNA): TGTGCCAGCAGTGACTCAGGGGGGGGTGATGGCTACACCTTC. Encoded protein: CASSDSGGGDGYTF.

This clone was seen a single time. The chain has TRBV6-1 and TRBJ2-4; maybe TRBD2 (6 bases). Trimming stripped 0 bases from V and 6 bases from J, with 15 bases between. The CDR3 sequence is 16 residues long. Germline CDR1 reads MNHNS; CDR2 reads SASEGT. The CDR3 protein is CASSEARSVEGNIQYF. As DNA, the CDR3 is TGTGCCAGCAGTGAAGCGAGGTCGGTGGAGGGAAACATTCAGTACTTC.

The V call is TRBV7-8, the J call TRBJ1-1; possibly TRBD1 for D (5 bases). Germline CDR1 is SGHVS and CDR2 is FQNEAQ. With 5 bases removed from V and 5 bases from J, the gap between germline ends came to 15 bases. The CDR3 length is 14 residues. CDR3 in DNA: TGTGCCAGCAGCCCTATTACAGGTTCGACTGAAGCTTTCTTT. It codes for CASSPITGSTEAFF.

The chain couples TRBV25-1 to TRBJ1-2, with D possibly matching TRBD1 (6 bases). V shed 3 bases and J shed 4 bases, with 9 bases lying between them. Germline-derived CDR1 and CDR2 are MGHDK and SYGVNS. CDR3 size: 13 residues. CDR3 nucleotides: TGTGCCAGCAGTGAGGGACAACTCTATGGCTACACCTTC. Protein product: CASSEGQLYGYTF.

V is TRBV3-1 (or the pseudogene TRBV3-2) and J is TRBJ1-2, with 7 bases identical to TRBD1. V shed 4 bases and J 5 bases; nucleotides not matched to a gene: 10. This CDR3 is 15 amino acids long. Germline CDR1 LGHDT, CDR2 YNNKEL (reference sequence). Here the CDR3 reads CASSRQGQESYGYTF. For the CDR3, the DNA is TGTGCCAGCAGCCGACAAGGACAGGAGTCTTATGGCTACACCTTC.

As to this clone: The same CDR3 can be traced to other DNA sequences in this sample. J is TRBJ1-1 and V is TRBV5-1; no firm D call. The germline CDR1 and CDR2 sequences are SGHRS and YFSETQ. The CDR3 contains 14 residues. Trimming removed 0 bases at V and 0 bases at J, with 6 bases between. CDR3 in DNA: TGCGCCAGCAGCTTGGGGGCAGTGAACACTGAAGCTTTCTTT. Protein sequence: CASSLGAVNTEAFF.

Notes on this clone: The junction and the germline gene differ at one end; a read error may be behind it. The chain carries TRBV6-6 and TRBJ1-1; D is undetermined. The CDR3 extends over 12 amino acids. Germline CDR1 and CDR2: MNHNY and SVGAGI (reference sequence). In DNA, the CDR3 is TGTGCCAGCACCTATGGAAACAGTGAAGCTTTCTTT. Amino acid sequence: CASTYGNSEAFF.

Here the CDR3 DNA reads TGTGCCAGCAGGTTAAGGGGGTTGAACACCGGGGAGCTGTTTTTT. Its protein product is CASRLRGLNTGELFF. The chain has TRBV28 and TRBJ2-2; maybe TRBD1 (6 bases). The CDR3 is 15 residues long. The germline V and J ends were trimmed by 6 bases and 1 base, with 12 bases remaining between them. In germline, CDR1 is MDHEN, CDR2 SYDVKM. Full variable domain (missing parts from reference TRBV28 and TRBJ2-2): DVKVTQSSRYLVKRTGEKVFLECVQDMDHENMFWYRQDPGLGLRLIYFSYDVKMKEKGDIPEGYSVSREKKERFSLILESASTNQTSMYLCASRLRGLNTGELFFGEGSRLTVL.